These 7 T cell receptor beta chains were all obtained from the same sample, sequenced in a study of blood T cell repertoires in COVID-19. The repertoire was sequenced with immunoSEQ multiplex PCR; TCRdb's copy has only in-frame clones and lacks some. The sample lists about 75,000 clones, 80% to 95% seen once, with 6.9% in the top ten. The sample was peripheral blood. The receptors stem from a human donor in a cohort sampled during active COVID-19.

The CDR3 loop reads CASSEGTAVNQPQHF. The CDR3 DNA follows: TGCGCCAGCAGTGAAGGTACAGCCGTAAATCAGCCCCAGCATTTT. The V and J genes are TRBV10-1 and TRBJ1-5; D unclear. The CDR3 covers 15 residues. Germline V gives CDR1 WNHNN, CDR2 SYGVQD (reference sequence). The germline V and J ends were trimmed by 3 bases and 4 bases, with 13 bases remaining between them.

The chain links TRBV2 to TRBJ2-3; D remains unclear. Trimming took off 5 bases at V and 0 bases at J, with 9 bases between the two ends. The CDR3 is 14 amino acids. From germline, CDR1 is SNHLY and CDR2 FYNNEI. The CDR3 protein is CASSPLLSTDTQYF. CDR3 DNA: TGTGCCAGCAGTCCTTTACTCAGCACAGATACGCAGTATTTT.

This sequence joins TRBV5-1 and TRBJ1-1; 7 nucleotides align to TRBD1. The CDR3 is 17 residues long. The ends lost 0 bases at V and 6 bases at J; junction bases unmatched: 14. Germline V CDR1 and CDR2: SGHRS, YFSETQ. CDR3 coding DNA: TGCGCCAGCAGCTTGGAGGGCAGGGGGTATGATTTCGCTGAAGCTTTCTTT. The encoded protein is CASSLEGRGYDFAEAFF.

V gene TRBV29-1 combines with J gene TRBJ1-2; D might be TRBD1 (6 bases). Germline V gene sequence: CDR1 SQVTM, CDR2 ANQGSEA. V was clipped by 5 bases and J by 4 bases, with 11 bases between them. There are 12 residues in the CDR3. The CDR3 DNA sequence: TGCAGCGTTAACAGGGATGGCTATGGCTACACCTTC. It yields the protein CSVNRDGYGYTF.

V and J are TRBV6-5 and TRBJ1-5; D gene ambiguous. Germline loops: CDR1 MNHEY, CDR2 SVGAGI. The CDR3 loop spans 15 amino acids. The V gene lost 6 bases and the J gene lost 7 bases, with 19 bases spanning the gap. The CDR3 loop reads CASRAPGGRGQPQHF. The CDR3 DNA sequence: TGTGCCAGCAGAGCCCCCGGCGGGCGCGGCCAGCCCCAGCATTTT.

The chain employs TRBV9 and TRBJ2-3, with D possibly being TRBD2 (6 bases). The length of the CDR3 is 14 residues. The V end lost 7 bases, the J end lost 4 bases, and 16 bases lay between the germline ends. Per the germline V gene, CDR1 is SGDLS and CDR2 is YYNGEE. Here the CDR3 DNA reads TGTGCCAGCGGATTGACGCTAGCGCCAGATACGCAGTATTTT. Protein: CASGLTLAPDTQYF. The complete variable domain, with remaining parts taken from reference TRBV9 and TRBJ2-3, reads DSGVTQTPKHLITATGQRVTLRCSPRSGDLSVYWYQQSLDQGLQFLIQYYNGEERAKGNILERFSAQQFPDLHSELNLSSLELGDSALYFCASGLTLAPDTQYFGPGTRLTVL.

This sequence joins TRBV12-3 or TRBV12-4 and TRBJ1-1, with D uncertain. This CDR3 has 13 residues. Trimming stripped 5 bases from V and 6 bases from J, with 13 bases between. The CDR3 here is CASSKADFPEAFF. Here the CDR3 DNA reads TGTGCCAGCAGTAAGGCGGACTTTCCTGAAGCTTTCTTT.